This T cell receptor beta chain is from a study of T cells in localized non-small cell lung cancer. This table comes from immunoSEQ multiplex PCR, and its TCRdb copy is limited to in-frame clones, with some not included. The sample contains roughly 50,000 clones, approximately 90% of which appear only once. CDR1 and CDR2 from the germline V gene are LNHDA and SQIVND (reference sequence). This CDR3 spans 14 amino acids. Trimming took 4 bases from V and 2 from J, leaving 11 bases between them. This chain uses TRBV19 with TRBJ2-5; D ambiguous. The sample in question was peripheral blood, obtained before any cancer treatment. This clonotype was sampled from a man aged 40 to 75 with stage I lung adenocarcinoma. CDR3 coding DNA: TGTGCCAGTAGTACATACAAGGGACAAGAGACCCAGTACTTC. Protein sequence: CASSTYKGQETQYF. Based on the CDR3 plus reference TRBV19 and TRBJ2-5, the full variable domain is DGGITQSPKYLFRKEGQNVTLSCEQNLNHDAMYWYRQDPGQGLRLIYYSQIVNDFQKGDIAEGYSVSREKKESFPLTVTSAQKNPTAFYLCASSTYKGQETQYFGPGTRLLVL.